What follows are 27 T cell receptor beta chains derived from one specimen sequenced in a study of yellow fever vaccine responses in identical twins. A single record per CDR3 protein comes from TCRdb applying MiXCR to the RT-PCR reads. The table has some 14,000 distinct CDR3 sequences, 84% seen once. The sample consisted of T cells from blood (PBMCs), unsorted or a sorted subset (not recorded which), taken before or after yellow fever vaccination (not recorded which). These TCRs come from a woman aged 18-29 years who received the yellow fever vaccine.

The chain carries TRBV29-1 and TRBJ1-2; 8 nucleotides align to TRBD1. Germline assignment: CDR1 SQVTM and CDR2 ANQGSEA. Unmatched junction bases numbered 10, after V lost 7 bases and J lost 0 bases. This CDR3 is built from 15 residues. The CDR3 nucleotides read TGCAGCGCCCCGGACAGGGCCGTCTCTAACTATGGCTACACCTTC. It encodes CSAPDRAVSNYGYTF. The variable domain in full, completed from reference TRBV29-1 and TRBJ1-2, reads SAVISQKPSRDICQRGTSLTIQCQVDSQVTMMFWYRQQPGQSLTLIATANQGSEATYESGFVIDKFPISRPNLTFSTLTVSNMSPEDSSIYLCSAPDRAVSNYGYTFGSGTRLTVV.

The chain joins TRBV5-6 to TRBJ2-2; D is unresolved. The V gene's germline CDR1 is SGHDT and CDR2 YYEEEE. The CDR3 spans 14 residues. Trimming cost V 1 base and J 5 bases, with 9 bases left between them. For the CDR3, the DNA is TGTGCCAGCAGCTTGCGGATGGGGACCGGGGAGCTGTTTTTT. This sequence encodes CASSLRMGTGELFF.

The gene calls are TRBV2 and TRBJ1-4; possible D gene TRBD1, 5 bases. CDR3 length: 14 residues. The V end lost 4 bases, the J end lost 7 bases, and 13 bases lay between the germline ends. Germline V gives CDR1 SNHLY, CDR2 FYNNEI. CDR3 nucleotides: TGTGCCAGCAGTGGACAGAACTGGGGTGAAAAACTGTTTTTT. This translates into CASSGQNWGEKLFF.

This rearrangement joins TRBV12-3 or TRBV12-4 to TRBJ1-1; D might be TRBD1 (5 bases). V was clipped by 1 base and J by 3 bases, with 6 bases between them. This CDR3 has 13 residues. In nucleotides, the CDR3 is TGTGCCAGCAGTTTAGTACAGGACACTGAAGCTTTCTTT. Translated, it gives CASSLVQDTEAFF.

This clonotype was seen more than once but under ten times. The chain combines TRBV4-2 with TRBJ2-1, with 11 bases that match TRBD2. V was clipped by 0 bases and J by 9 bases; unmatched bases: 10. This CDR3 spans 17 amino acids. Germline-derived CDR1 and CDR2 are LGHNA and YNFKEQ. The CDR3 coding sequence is TGTGCCAGCAGCCAAGAGCTAGCGGGGGGAACGGTAGGTGAGCAGTTCTTC. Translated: CASSQELAGGTVGEQFF.

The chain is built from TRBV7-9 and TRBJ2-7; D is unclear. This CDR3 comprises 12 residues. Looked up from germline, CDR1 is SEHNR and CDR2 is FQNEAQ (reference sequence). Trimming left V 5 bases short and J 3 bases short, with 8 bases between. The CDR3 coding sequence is TGTGCCAGCAGCCGCTCCGGCTACGAGCAGTACGTC. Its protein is CASSRSGYEQYV.

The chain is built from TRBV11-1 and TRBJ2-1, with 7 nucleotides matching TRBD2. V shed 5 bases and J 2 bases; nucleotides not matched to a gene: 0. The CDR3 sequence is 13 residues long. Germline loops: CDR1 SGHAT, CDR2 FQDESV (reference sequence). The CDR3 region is CASSGGAYNEQFF. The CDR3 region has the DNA TGTGCCAGCAGCGGGGGGGCCTACAATGAGCAGTTCTTC.

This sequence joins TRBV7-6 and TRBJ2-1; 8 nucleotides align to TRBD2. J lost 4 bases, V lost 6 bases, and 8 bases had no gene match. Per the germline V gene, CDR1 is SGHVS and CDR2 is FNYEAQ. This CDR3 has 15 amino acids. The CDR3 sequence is CASSPSGGLYNEQFF. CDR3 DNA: TGTGCCAGCAGTCCGAGCGGGGGACTTTACAATGAGCAGTTCTTC.

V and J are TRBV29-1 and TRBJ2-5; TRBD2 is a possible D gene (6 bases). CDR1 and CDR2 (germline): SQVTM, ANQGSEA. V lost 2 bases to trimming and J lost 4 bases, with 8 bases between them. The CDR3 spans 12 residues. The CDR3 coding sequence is TGCAGCGTTGAAATGGGGGGAGAGACCCAGTACTTC. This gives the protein CSVEMGGETQYF.

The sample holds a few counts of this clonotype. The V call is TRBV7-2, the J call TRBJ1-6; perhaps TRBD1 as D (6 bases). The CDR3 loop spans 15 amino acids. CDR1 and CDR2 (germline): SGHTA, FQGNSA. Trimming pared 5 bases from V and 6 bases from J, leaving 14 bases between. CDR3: CASSPKGGGNSPLHF. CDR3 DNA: TGTGCCAGCAGCCCCAAAGGGGGTGGTAATTCACCCCTCCACTTT.

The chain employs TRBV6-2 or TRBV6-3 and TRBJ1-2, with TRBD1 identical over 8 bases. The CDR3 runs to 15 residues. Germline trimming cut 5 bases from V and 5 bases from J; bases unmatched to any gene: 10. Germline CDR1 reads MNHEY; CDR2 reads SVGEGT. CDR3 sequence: CASSQPGTGGYGYTF. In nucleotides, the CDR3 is TGTGCCAGCAGTCAACCGGGGACAGGCGGATATGGCTACACCTTC.

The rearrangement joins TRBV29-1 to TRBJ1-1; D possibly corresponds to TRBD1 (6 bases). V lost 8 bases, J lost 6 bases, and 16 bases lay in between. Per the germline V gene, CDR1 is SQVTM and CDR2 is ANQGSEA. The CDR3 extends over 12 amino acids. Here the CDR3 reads CSIRGGWSEAFF. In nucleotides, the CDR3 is TGCAGCATCAGGGGAGGCTGGTCTGAAGCTTTCTTT. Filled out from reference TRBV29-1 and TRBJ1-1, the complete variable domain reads SAVISQKPSRDICQRGTSLTIQCQVDSQVTMMFWYRQQPGQSLTLIATANQGSEATYESGFVIDKFPISRPNLTFSTLTVSNMSPEDSSIYLCSIRGGWSEAFFGQGTRLTVV.

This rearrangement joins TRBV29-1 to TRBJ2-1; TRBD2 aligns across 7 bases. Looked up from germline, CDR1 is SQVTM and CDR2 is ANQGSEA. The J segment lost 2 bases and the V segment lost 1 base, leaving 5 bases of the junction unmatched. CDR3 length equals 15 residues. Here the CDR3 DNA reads TGCAGCGTTGAAGGTCGACGGGAGGCCTACAATGAGCAGTTCTTC. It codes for CSVEGRREAYNEQFF.

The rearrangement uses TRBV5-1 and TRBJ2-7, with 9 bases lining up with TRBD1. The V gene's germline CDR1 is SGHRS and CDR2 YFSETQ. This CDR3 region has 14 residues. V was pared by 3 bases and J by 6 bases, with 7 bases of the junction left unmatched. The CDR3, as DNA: TGCGCCAGCAGCTACCAGACAGGGGGAGGCGAGCAGTACGTC. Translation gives CASSYQTGGGEQYV.

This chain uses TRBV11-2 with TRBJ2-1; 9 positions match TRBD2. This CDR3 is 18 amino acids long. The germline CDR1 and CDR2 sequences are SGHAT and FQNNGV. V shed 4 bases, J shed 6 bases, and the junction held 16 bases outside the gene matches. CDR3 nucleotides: TGTGCCAGCAGCTACTCCTCCATGCGGGAGGGCAATATCAATGAGCAGTTCTTC. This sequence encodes CASSYSSMREGNINEQFF.

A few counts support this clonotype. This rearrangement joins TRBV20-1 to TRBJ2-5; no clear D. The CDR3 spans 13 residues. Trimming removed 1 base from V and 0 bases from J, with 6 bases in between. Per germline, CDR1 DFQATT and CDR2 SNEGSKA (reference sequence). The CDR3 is CSARVPNQETQYF. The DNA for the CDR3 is TGCAGTGCTAGAGTTCCAAACCAAGAGACCCAGTACTTC.

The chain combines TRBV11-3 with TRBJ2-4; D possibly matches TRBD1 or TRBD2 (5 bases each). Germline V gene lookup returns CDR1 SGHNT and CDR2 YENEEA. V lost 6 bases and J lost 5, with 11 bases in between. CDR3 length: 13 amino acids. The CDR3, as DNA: TGTGCCAGCAGGTCTAGAGGGGAAAACATTCAGTACTTC. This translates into CASRSRGENIQYF.

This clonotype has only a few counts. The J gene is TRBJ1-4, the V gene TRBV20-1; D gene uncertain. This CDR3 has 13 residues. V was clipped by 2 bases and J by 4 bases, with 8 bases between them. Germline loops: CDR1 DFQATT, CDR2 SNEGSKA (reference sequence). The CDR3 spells CSARNTLNEKLFF. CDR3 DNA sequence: TGCAGTGCTAGAAATACCCTTAATGAAAAACTGTTTTTT.

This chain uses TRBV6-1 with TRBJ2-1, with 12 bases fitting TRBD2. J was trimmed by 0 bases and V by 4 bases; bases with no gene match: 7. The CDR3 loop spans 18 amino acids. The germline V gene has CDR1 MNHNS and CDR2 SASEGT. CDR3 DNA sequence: TGTGCCAGCAGTGGCCTAGCGGGAGGGCCGAGCTCCTACAATGAGCAGTTCTTC. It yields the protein CASSGLAGGPSSYNEQFF.

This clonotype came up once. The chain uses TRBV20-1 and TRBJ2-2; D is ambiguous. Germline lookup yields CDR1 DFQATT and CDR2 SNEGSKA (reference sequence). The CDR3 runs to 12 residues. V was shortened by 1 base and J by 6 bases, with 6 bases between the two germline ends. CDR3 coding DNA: TGCAGTGCTAGAGTCCAGCCCGGGGAGCTGTTTTTT. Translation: CSARVQPGELFF.

This chain's CDR3 is CASSPSNGGYYNEQFF. Written as DNA, the CDR3 is TGTGCCAGCTCACCTAGCAACGGGGGCTACTACAATGAGCAGTTCTTC. This rearrangement joins TRBV18 to TRBJ2-1; D assignment may be TRBD1 or TRBD2 (6 bases each). Trimming took off 3 bases at V and 3 bases at J, with 15 bases between the two ends. The CDR3 runs to 16 residues. CDR1 is KGHSH and CDR2 is LQKENI in the germline V gene.

The chain's CDR3 is CASSLGQGDNSPLHF. As DNA, the CDR3 is TGTGCCAGCAGTTTGGGACAGGGTGATAATTCACCCCTCCACTTT. The rearrangement uses TRBV27 and TRBJ1-6; 9 positions match TRBD1. V was clipped by 3 bases and J by 5 bases; unmatched bases: 2. This CDR3 contains 15 residues. CDR1 is MNHEY and CDR2 is SMNVEV in the germline V gene (reference sequence).

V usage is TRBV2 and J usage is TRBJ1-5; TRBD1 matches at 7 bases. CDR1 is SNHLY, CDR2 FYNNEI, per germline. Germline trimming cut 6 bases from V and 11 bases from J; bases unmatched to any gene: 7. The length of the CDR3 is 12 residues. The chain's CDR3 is CASRQTGQTQHF. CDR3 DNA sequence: TGTGCCAGCAGGCAAACGGGACAGACCCAGCATTTT.

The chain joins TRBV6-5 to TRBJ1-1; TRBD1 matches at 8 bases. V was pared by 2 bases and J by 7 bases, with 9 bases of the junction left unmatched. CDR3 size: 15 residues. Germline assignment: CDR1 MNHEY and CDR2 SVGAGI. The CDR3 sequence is CASSYGGQGAGEAFF. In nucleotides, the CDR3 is TGTGCCAGCAGTTACGGCGGCCAGGGGGCTGGTGAAGCTTTCTTT.

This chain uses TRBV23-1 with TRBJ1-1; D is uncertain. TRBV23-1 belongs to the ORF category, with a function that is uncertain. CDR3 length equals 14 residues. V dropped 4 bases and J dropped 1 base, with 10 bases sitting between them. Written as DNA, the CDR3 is TGCGCCAGCAGTCCTCCAGTAAAGAACACTGAAGCTTTCTTT. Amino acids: CASSPPVKNTEAFF.

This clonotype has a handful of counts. Here the CDR3 reads CASSQDQNTQYF. In nucleotides, the CDR3 is TGTGCCAGCAGCCAAGATCAAAATACGCAGTATTTT. This chain joins TRBV3-1 and TRBJ2-3; no reliable D call. Trimming stripped 0 bases from V and 7 bases from J, with 5 bases between. The CDR3 is 12 amino acids. The V gene's germline CDR1 is LGHDT and CDR2 YNNKEL (reference sequence).

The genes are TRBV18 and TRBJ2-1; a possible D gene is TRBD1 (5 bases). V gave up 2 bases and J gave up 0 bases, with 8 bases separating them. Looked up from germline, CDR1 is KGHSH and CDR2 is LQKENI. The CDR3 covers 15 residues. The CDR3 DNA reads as TGTGCCAGCTCACCAACAGGAAGCTCCTACAATGAGCAGTTCTTC. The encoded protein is CASSPTGSSYNEQFF.